A single sample is the source of the 29 T cell receptor beta chains below, sequenced in a study of cytomegalovirus exposure and HLA in healthy donors. Both 60 Vbeta primers and 13 Jbeta primers went into the PCR. The assay was immunoSEQ multiplex PCR, and TCRdb's table has in-frame clones only and misses some. Of fewer than 250,000 clones listed, 70% to 75% are singletons. Sequencing was carried out using PBMCs. Receptors were obtained from a man younger than 45 in good health and CMV-seropositive.

This sequence joins TRBV28 and TRBJ1-3; D unresolved. This CDR3 has 12 residues. V lost 3 bases to trimming and J lost 6 bases, with 6 bases between them. Per germline, CDR1 MDHEN and CDR2 SYDVKM. The chain's CDR3 is CASSLSQNTIYF. As DNA, the CDR3 is TGTGCCAGCAGTTTGTCCCAAAACACCATATATTTT.

CDR3 residues: CASSLAGTVNQPQHF. CDR3 nucleotides: TGTGCCAGCAGCTTGGCCGGGACAGTCAATCAGCCCCAGCATTTT. The chain combines TRBV5-8 with TRBJ1-5; 7 bases line up with TRBD1. V was clipped by 0 bases and J by 3 bases; unmatched bases: 3. Germline-derived CDR1 and CDR2 are SGHTS and YDEGEE. The CDR3 length is 15 residues.

V gene TRBV27 combines with J gene TRBJ2-7; D perhaps matches TRBD2 (5 bases). The CDR3 is 13 amino acids. V lost 2 bases and J lost 3, with 8 bases in between. Germline CDR1 reads MNHEY; CDR2 reads SMNVEV (reference sequence). The DNA of the CDR3 is TGTGCCAGCAGTTTAGGGGAGAGCTACGAGCAGTACTTC. This sequence encodes CASSLGESYEQYF.

The chain uses TRBV7-2 and TRBJ2-7; 7 bases fit TRBD1. J was trimmed by 0 bases and V by 3 bases; bases with no gene match: 5. Germline CDR1 reads SGHTA; CDR2 reads FQGNSA. CDR3 length equals 15 residues. The CDR3 here is CASSFDRVSSYEQYF. The DNA for the CDR3 is TGTGCCAGCAGCTTCGACAGGGTGAGCTCCTACGAGCAGTACTTC.

This rearrangement joins TRBV6-5 to TRBJ1-5, with D perhaps TRBD1 (5 bases). The CDR3 sequence is 15 residues long. With 0 bases removed from V and 5 bases from J, the gap between germline ends came to 11 bases. The V gene's germline CDR1 is MNHEY and CDR2 SVGAGI. CDR3 protein: CASSYSRGGDQPQHF. In nucleotides, the CDR3 is TGTGCCAGCAGTTACTCAAGGGGTGGTGATCAGCCCCAGCATTTT.

The CDR3 region is CASSSSGLAGVMPNEQFF. The DNA for the CDR3 is TGTGCCAGTAGTTCTTCAGGGCTAGCGGGAGTCATGCCCAATGAGCAGTTCTTC. V gene TRBV19 combines with J gene TRBJ2-1, with 10 bases aligning to TRBD2. The length of the CDR3 is 18 residues. Trimming took 5 bases from V and 6 from J; bases not matched to a gene: 16. Germline V gene sequence: CDR1 LNHDA, CDR2 SQIVND (reference sequence).

This chain uses TRBV6-1 with TRBJ1-1; tentative D call: TRBD1 (5 bases). The germline V gene has CDR1 MNHNS and CDR2 SASEGT. The CDR3 is 14 residues long. V lost 6 bases and J lost 2, with 13 bases in between. The CDR3 DNA reads as TGTGCCAGCAGCTCTAGGACACCAAACACTGAAGCTTTCTTT. Its translation: CASSSRTPNTEAFF.

The V call is TRBV4-3, the J call TRBJ2-3, with D tentatively TRBD2 (5 bases). Per the germline V gene, CDR1 is LGHNA and CDR2 is YSLEER. V lost 4 bases to trimming and J lost 4 bases, with 9 bases between them. The CDR3 length is 13 residues. The CDR3 loop reads CASSRLAADTQYF. CDR3 coding DNA: TGCGCCAGCAGCCGCCTAGCAGCAGATACGCAGTATTTT.

This chain uses TRBV5-6 with TRBJ2-2, with D possibly TRBD2 on 5 matching bases. The ends were cut back, 4 bases at V and 2 bases at J, with 15 bases in the middle. Germline V gives CDR1 SGHDT, CDR2 YYEEEE. This CDR3 spans 16 amino acids. CDR3 DNA sequence: TGTGCCAGCAGCCCATGGGGTAGCGTCAACACCGGGGAGCTGTTTTTT. It codes for CASSPWGSVNTGELFF. The variable domain in full, completed from reference TRBV5-6 and TRBJ2-2, reads DAGVTQSPTHLIKTRGQQVTLRCSPKSGHDTVSWYQQALGQGPQFIFQYYEEEERQRGNFPDRFSGHQFPNYSSELNVNALLLGDSALYLCASSPWGSVNTGELFFGEGSRLTVL.

The CDR3 sequence is CASIKPGGQTANYGYTF. DNA of the CDR3: TGTGCCAGCATCAAACCTGGGGGACAGACAGCTAACTATGGCTACACCTTC. The chain recombines TRBV5-8 with TRBJ1-2; 7 nucleotides line up with TRBD1. This CDR3 spans 17 amino acids. Germline CDR1 SGHTS, CDR2 YDEGEE. Trimming cost V 6 bases and J 0 bases; bases outside gene matches: 14. The variable domain in full, with the rest retrieved from reference TRBV5-8 and TRBJ1-2, is EAGVTQSPTHLIKTRGQQATLRCSPISGHTSVYWYQQALGLGLQFLLWYDEGEERNRGNFPPRFSGRQFPNYSSELNVNALELEDSALYLCASIKPGGQTANYGYTFGSGTRLTVV.

V usage is TRBV2 and J usage is TRBJ2-2; a possible D gene is TRBD2 (5 bases). V lost 6 bases to trimming and J lost 4 bases, with 15 bases between them. CDR1 and CDR2 from the germline V gene are SNHLY and FYNNEI. The CDR3 loop spans 15 amino acids. The DNA for the CDR3 is TGTGCCAGCAGGGCGGGCCAATACTCCACCGGGGAGCTGTTTTTT. This encodes CASRAGQYSTGELFF. Full variable domain (missing parts from reference TRBV2 and TRBJ2-2): EPEVTQTPSHQVTQMGQEVILRCVPISNHLYFYWYRQILGQKVEFLVSFYNNEISEKSEIFDDQFSVERPDGSNFTLKIRSTKLEDSAMYFCASRAGQYSTGELFFGEGSRLTVL.

The chain uses TRBV5-4 and TRBJ2-5, with 8 nucleotides matching TRBD1. The V gene end was trimmed by 3 bases and the J gene end by 4 bases; junction bases not matched to a gene: 2. CDR1 is SGHNT and CDR2 is YYREEE in the germline V gene (reference sequence). This CDR3 has 13 residues. CDR3 sequence (DNA): TGTGCCAGCAGCTCACAGGGGGGAGAGACCCAGTACTTC. Residues: CASSSQGGETQYF.

As to this clone: Other nucleotide sequences from this sample produce the same CDR3. The chain combines TRBV28 with TRBJ1-5; D is ambiguous. The CDR3 extends over 12 amino acids. CDR1 is MDHEN, CDR2 SYDVKM, per germline. Trimming cost V 4 bases and J 4 bases, with 5 bases left between them. The CDR3 reads CASSSGNQPQHF. In DNA form, the CDR3 reads TGTGCCAGCAGTTCGGGTAATCAGCCCCAGCATTTT.

The chain uses TRBV18 and TRBJ2-1, with D possibly TRBD2 on 9 matching bases. V dropped 1 base and J dropped 0 bases, with 19 bases sitting between them. Germline loops: CDR1 KGHSH, CDR2 LQKENI. This CDR3 spans 19 amino acids. DNA of the CDR3: TGTGCCAGCTCACCACTGTCGCTAGCGGGACAGGACTCCTACAATGAGCAGTTCTTC. This translates into CASSPLSLAGQDSYNEQFF. Variable domain in full (rest from reference TRBV18 and TRBJ2-1): NAGVMQNPRHLVRRRGQEARLRCSPMKGHSHVYWYRQLPEEGLKFMVYLQKENIIDESGMPKERFSAEFPKEGPSILRIQQVVRGDSAAYFCASSPLSLAGQDSYNEQFFGPGTRLTVL.

The chain carries TRBV28 and TRBJ2-7; D possibly corresponds to TRBD1 (5 bases). The CDR3 sequence is 15 residues long. Germline lookup yields CDR1 MDHEN and CDR2 SYDVKM. Between the trimmed V and J ends, which lost 3 bases and 3 bases, there was a span of 15 bases. The CDR3 nucleotides are TGTGCCAGCAGTTTGCCTCGAGTGGGGCTCTACGAGCAGTACTTC. Encoded protein: CASSLPRVGLYEQYF.

The gene calls are TRBV27 and TRBJ1-2; the D is unclear. Per germline, CDR1 MNHEY and CDR2 SMNVEV (reference sequence). CDR3 length equals 12 residues. V lost 5 bases, J lost 1 base, and 5 bases lay in between. CDR3 nucleotide sequence: TGTGCCAGCAGTGCAGATAACTATGGCTACACCTTC. Residues: CASSADNYGYTF.

This clone was counted between two and nine times. The chain carries TRBV5-1 and TRBJ2-5, with 8 bases identical to TRBD2. The J call may not be correct, given that the DNA end is closer to TRBJ2-7. From germline, CDR1 is SGHRS and CDR2 YFSETQ. This CDR3 spans 19 amino acids. In DNA, the CDR3 is TGCGCCAGCAGCTTATACCCTTACTCGGGGGGGGTAAGCTCCTACGAGCAGTACTTC. It is translated as CASSLYPYSGGVSSYEQYF.

This clone was counted a few times. The CDR3 spells CSAGSPRTRYNEQFF. The CDR3 DNA reads as TGCAGCGCCGGATCCCCGAGGACTCGTTACAATGAGCAGTTCTTC. This sequence joins TRBV29-1 and TRBJ2-1; D is perhaps TRBD2 (5 bases). Trimming cost V 7 bases and J 4 bases, with 20 bases left between them. The CDR3 runs 15 residues. From germline, CDR1 is SQVTM and CDR2 ANQGSEA.

A word on this clone: Other DNA sequences in the sample encode the same CDR3. The chain uses TRBV7-9 and TRBJ1-2; no clear D gene. Germline lookup yields CDR1 SEHNR and CDR2 FQNEAQ (reference sequence). CDR3 length: 13 residues. Deletions cut 0 bases from V and 2 bases from J, with 4 bases between. CDR3 sequence reads: CASSLAQNYGYTF. DNA for the CDR3: TGTGCCAGCAGCTTAGCGCAGAACTATGGCTACACCTTC.

This clone showed up just a few times. The DNA of the CDR3 is TGTGCCTGGAGTGTACTTGAAAGCGAGCAGTACTTC. Its protein product is CAWSVLESEQYF. This chain links TRBV30 with TRBJ2-7; D not resolved. The V end was cut by 0 bases, the J end by 6 bases, with 9 bases between. The germline CDR1 and CDR2 sequences are GTSNPN and SVGIG (reference sequence). CDR3 length equals 12 residues. The variable domain in full, with the rest retrieved from reference TRBV30 and TRBJ2-7, is SQTIHQWPATLVQPVGSPLSLECTVEGTSNPNLYWYRQAAGRGLQLLFYSVGIGQISSEVPQNLSASRPQDRQFILSSKKLLLSDSGFYLCAWSVLESEQYFGPGTRLTVT.

V is TRBV4-1 and J is TRBJ2-7, with D possibly matching TRBD1 (6 bases). The CDR3 length is 15 residues. The germline CDR1 and CDR2 sequences are MGHRA and YSYEKL. V gave up 3 bases and J gave up 2 bases, with 14 bases separating them. In DNA form, the CDR3 reads TGCGCCAGCAGCCACCGGGACACGACAACCTACGAGCAGTACTTC. Protein: CASSHRDTTTYEQYF.

CDR3 bases: TGTGCCAGCAGCTTACGTCCCCCCAGTCGCGGGAGTTTTGATACGCAGTATTTT. Protein sequence: CASSLRPPSRGSFDTQYF. The rearrangement links TRBV7-3 to TRBJ2-3, with 7 bases aligning to TRBD2. The ends lost 2 bases at V and 6 bases at J; junction bases unmatched: 17. Looked up from germline, CDR1 is SGHTA and CDR2 is FQGTGA. CDR3 size: 18 residues.

This chain links TRBV14 with TRBJ1-1; D unclear. Germline V gene lookup returns CDR1 SGHDN and CDR2 FVKESK. V was pared by 3 bases and J by 4 bases, with 15 bases between. This CDR3 region has 15 residues. CDR3 sequence (DNA): TGTGCCAGCAGCCACATCCGGGATATGAGCACTGAAGCTTTCTTT. Its translation is CASSHIRDMSTEAFF. Full variable domain (missing parts from reference TRBV14 and TRBJ1-1): EAGVTQFPSHSVIEKGQTVTLRCDPISGHDNLYWYRRVMGKEIKFLLHFVKESKQDESGMPNNRFLAERTGGTYSTLKVQPAELEDSGVYFCASSHIRDMSTEAFFGQGTRLTVV.

The rearrangement uses TRBV18 and TRBJ1-1, with D maybe TRBD1 (6 bases). V was trimmed by 3 bases and J by 7 bases, leaving 12 bases between them. This CDR3 is 13 amino acids long. Per germline, CDR1 KGHSH and CDR2 LQKENI. The CDR3 spells CASSPQDSLEAFF. Here the CDR3 DNA reads TGTGCCAGCTCACCGCAGGACAGCCTTGAAGCTTTCTTT.

This clone turned up a few times. The chain links TRBV4-1 to TRBJ2-4; D remains ambiguous. Between the trimmed V and J ends, which lost 1 base and 0 bases, there was a span of 7 bases. The germline CDR1 and CDR2 sequences are MGHRA and YSYEKL. There are 15 residues in the CDR3. This CDR3 reads CASSQAVLAKNIQYF. The CDR3 coding sequence is TGCGCCAGCAGCCAAGCGGTCTTAGCCAAAAACATTCAGTACTTC.

To note about this clone: One junction end does not reproduce the germline sequence, and a read error may be involved. This rearrangement joins TRBV5-4 to TRBJ1-1; TRBD1 might be the D (5 bases). Germline CDR1 reads SGHNT; CDR2 reads YYREEE (reference sequence). The CDR3 sequence is 16 residues long. CDR3 coding DNA: TGCGCCAGCAGCCAAGATACGGCAGGGAGGAGCACTGAAGCTTTCTTT. Translation gives CASSQDTAGRSTEAFF.

This clone showed up just a few times. The chain employs TRBV7-6 and TRBJ1-3, with TRBD1 as a possible D gene (6 bases). The ends were cut back, 5 bases at V and 0 bases at J, with 14 bases in the middle. Germline V gene sequence: CDR1 SGHVS, CDR2 FNYEAQ. The CDR3 has 16 residues. The CDR3 sequence: CASSPSYRVSGNTIYF. For the CDR3, the DNA is TGTGCCAGCAGCCCCTCCTACAGGGTCTCTGGAAACACCATATATTTT.

The chain carries TRBV6-5 and TRBJ1-1; the D is unclear. Germline CDR1 is MNHEY and CDR2 is SVGAGI. The V gene lost 9 bases and the J gene lost 2 bases, with 13 bases spanning the gap. The CDR3 totals 13 residues. CDR3 loop: CARADGKNTEAFF. CDR3 DNA: TGTGCCAGAGCGGATGGAAAAAACACTGAAGCTTTCTTT.

The table lists this clone with a count of one. The rearrangement uses TRBV5-1 and TRBJ2-7, with TRBD2 matching 9 bases. The CDR3 extends over 16 amino acids. Germline-derived CDR1 and CDR2 are SGHRS and YFSETQ. The ends lost 2 bases at V and 6 bases at J; junction bases unmatched: 12. The CDR3 protein is CASSFGSAGGQGEQYF. DNA of the CDR3: TGCGCCAGCAGCTTTGGGTCCGCGGGGGGGCAGGGCGAGCAGTACTTC.